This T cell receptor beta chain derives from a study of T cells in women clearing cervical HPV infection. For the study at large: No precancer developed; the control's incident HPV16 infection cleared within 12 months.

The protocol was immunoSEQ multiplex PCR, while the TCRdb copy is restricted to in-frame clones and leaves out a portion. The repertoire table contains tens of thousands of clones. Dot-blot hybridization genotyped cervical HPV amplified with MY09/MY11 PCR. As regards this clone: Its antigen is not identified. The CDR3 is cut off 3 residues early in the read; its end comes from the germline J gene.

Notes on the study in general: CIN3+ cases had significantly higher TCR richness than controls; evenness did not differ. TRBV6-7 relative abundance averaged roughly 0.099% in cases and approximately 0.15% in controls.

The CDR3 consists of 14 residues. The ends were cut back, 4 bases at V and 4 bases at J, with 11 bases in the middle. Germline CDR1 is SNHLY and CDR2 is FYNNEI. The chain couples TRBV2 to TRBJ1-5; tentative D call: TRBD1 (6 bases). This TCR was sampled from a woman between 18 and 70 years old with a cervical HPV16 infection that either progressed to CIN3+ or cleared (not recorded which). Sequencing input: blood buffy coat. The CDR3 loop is CASSATGPNQPQHF. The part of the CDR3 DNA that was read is TGTGCCAGCAGTGCCACAGGGCCTAATCAGCCC. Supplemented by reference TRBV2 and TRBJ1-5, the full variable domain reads EPEVTQTPSHQVTQMGQEVILRCVPISNHLYFYWYRQILGQKVEFLVSFYNNEISEKSEIFDDQFSVERPDGSNFTLKIRSTKLEDSAMYFCASSATGPNQPQHFGDGTRLSIL.